The next 2 T cell receptor beta chains were all read from a single sample in a study of early T cells in non-severe SARS-CoV-2 infection. TCRdb re-called the 5' RACE reads through MiXCR, storing one row per CDR3 protein. Altogether tens of thousands of distinct CDR3 sequences are present, around 9% being singletons, with the ten largest covering more than 20%. Sequencing input: whole blood. The receptor source for this set is an adult who was a healthcare worker with PCR-confirmed SARS-CoV-2 infection or an uninfected control (not recorded which).

This clonotype was recorded many times. This rearrangement joins TRBV11-2 to TRBJ2-7, with D perhaps matching TRBD2 (5 bases). V was pared by 0 bases and J by 5 bases, with 8 bases between. This CDR3 spans 13 amino acids. Germline V gene lookup returns CDR1 SGHAT and CDR2 FQNNGV. In DNA, the CDR3 is TGTGCCAGCAGCTTAGATATGAGGGACGAGCAGTACTTC. Encoded protein: CASSLDMRDEQYF.

In its sample, this clonotype was seen a few times. The chain uses TRBV7-3 and TRBJ2-2; D is ambiguous. The CDR3 loop spans 14 amino acids. V dropped 8 bases and J dropped 7 bases, with 17 bases sitting between them. Germline assignment: CDR1 SGHTA and CDR2 FQGTGA. The CDR3 coding sequence is TGTGCCAGCTCCCCGGTGGGTGGAGACGGGGAGCTGTTTTTT. Its protein product is CASSPVGGDGELFF.